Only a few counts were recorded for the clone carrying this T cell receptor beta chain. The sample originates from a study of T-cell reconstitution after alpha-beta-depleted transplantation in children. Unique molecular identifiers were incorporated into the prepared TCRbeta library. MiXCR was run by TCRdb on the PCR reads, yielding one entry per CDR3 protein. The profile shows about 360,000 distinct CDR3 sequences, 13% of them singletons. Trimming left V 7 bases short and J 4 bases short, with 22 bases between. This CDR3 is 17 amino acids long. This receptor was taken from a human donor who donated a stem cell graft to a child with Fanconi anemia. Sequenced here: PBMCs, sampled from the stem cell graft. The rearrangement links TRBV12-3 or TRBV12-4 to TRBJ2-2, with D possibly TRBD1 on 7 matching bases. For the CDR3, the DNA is TGTGCCAGCAAAATCCTCCTCGGCAGGGGGGTCACCGGGGAGCTGTTTTTT. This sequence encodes CASKILLGRGVTGELFF.